The TCR beta chain under discussion was sequenced for a study of blood T cell repertoires in COVID-19. At the level of the study: In each case, the material was cDNA or gDNA derived from T cells, B-cell-depleted T cells, or PBMCs.

In the study's own analysis: Reference gene primer amplification yielded estimated nucleated cell counts. Profiled with immunoSEQ multiplex PCR; TCRdb holds only in-frame clones, not every one. That table supplies the V and J calls and clone size; D and trimming were determined from the DNA. Here the sample spans more than 250,000 clones, approximately 80% being singletons. Exposed participants came across a COVID-19 case within 2 weeks before study entry. The sequenced sample consisted of PBMCs or T cells enriched from blood (not recorded which). This TCR was recovered from a man in his forties who had been exposed to COVID-19.

The CDR3 nucleotides are TGTGCTAGTGGTTCGAGCGGAGGATATGGCTACACCTTC. It yields the protein CASGSSGGYGYTF. The rearrangement links TRBV12-5 to TRBJ1-2; D gene ambiguous. V lost 4 bases and J lost 5, with 11 bases in between. There are 13 residues in the CDR3. Germline V CDR1 and CDR2: LGHNT, FRNRAP.